The 10 T cell receptor beta chains below come from one sample, sequenced in a study of CD8+ T cells in alopecia areata. Reverse transcribed after extraction, RNA yielded cDNA as the sequencing template. Measured with immunoSEQ multiplex PCR; TCRdb has only the in-frame clones, and not every one. Listed for the sample are some 6,000 clones, none seen a single time. Cell sorting was performed on pooled cutaneous lymph node cells with CD4, CD8alpha, NKG2D, NKG2ACE and other markers. The material sequenced was CD8+ T cells sorted from a lymph node. The receptors come from a C3H/HeJ mouse with alopecia areata. The MHC haplotype recorded for the strain is H2-k.

This clone has at least ten counts. Mouse gene names apply. Read data end 4 residues before the CDR3 end; the end is taken from the germline J gene. The gene calls are TRBV13-2 and TRBJ2-7, with a possible D match to TRBD1 (6 bases). The V gene's germline CDR1 is NNHNN and CDR2 SYGAGS (reference sequence). V dropped 0 bases and J dropped 3 bases, with 10 bases sitting between them. CDR3 length equals 14 residues. CDR3 region: CASGDAAGHYEQYF. The CDR3 bases that were read are TGTGCCAGCGGTGATGCAGCGGGACACTAT.

This clone has at least ten counts. The gene names here belong to mouse. The CDR3 end falls 4 residues outside the read, so it is completed with the germline J gene. The chain combines TRBV13-2 with TRBJ2-5; 7 nucleotides line up with TRBD2. Germline V gene sequence: CDR1 NNHNN, CDR2 SYGAGS (reference sequence). The CDR3 has 15 residues. V lost 5 bases to trimming and J lost 0 bases; unmatched junction nucleotides: 6. Incomplete CDR3 DNA: TGTGCCAGCGGGGCCTGGGGGTTTAACCAAGAC. The encoded protein is CASGAWGFNQD. The CDR3 in its entirety is CASGAWGFNQDTQYF.

This clone was detected only a few times. The germline and genes are mouse ones. The read finishes 4 residues shy of the CDR3 end, and the germline J gene is used to complete it. This sequence joins TRBV13-2 and TRBJ2-2; 11 bases are a match to TRBD1. V lost 3 bases, J lost 4 bases, and 2 bases stayed unmatched. The CDR3 length is 15 residues. Germline CDR1 reads NNHNN; CDR2 reads SYGAGS (reference sequence). CDR3 DNA, as far as it was read: TGTGCCAGCGGTGGGACAGGGGGCCGCACCGGG. Its protein is CASGGTGGRTG. The whole CDR3 is CASGGTGGRTGQLYF.

By share of the sample, this clone is medium-sized (0.01 to 0.1%). Genes here carry mouse names. The read stops 4 residues short of the end of the CDR3; the missing end is completed from the germline J gene. The chain uses TRBV13-1 and TRBJ2-2; 8 bases align to TRBD1. Germline loops: CDR1 NSHNY, CDR2 SYGAGN. J gave up 4 bases and V 3 bases, and 5 bases lay outside the gene matches. CDR3 length: 15 residues. CDR3 amino acids: CASSATGAPTGQLYF. The CDR3 bases that were read are TGTGCCAGCAGTGCGACAGGGGCGCCCACCGGG.

This clone was seen more than once but under ten times. The gene symbols are mouse symbols. The read halts 4 residues ahead of the CDR3 end, with the missing end drawn from the germline J gene. The rearrangement links TRBV31 to TRBJ2-3; D uncertain. CDR3 length: 12 amino acids. V was clipped by 5 bases and J by 0 bases, with 6 bases between them. Looked up from germline, CDR1 is GKSSPN and CDR2 is SITVG. CDR3 sequence reads: CAWAGSAETLYF. The CDR3 bases that were read are TGTGCCTGGGCAGGTAGTGCAGAA.

Concerning this clone itself: Gene names and germline match the mouse. With the read ending 4 residues before the CDR3 end, the germline J gene is used to fill in that end. The V gene is TRBV19, the J gene TRBJ2-2; maybe TRBD1 (5 bases). There are 14 residues in the CDR3. Trimming stripped 2 bases from V and 2 bases from J, with 7 bases between. In germline, CDR1 is FNHDT, CDR2 SITEND (reference sequence). This CDR3 reads CASSIRQNTGQLYF. The CDR3 DNA, read in part, is TGTGCCAGCAGTATCCGACAGAACACCGGG. Based on the CDR3 plus reference TRBV19 and TRBJ2-2, the full variable domain is GGIITQTPKFLIGQEGQKLTLKCQQNFNHDTMYWYRQDSGKGLRLIYYSITENDLQKGDLSEGYDASREKKSSFSLTVTSAQKNEMAVFLCASSIRQNTGQLYFGEGSKLTVL.

This clone is medium-sized within its sample. The gene names given are mouse names. The CDR3 is cut off 4 residues early in the read; its end comes from the germline J gene. The chain has TRBV13-1 and TRBJ2-7; 7 nucleotides agree with TRBD1. This CDR3 is 14 amino acids long. Germline assignment: CDR1 NSHNY and CDR2 SYGAGN. Trimming removed 0 bases from V and 0 bases from J; junction bases left unmatched: 0. Partial CDR3 DNA: TGTGCCAGCAGTGATGGACAGGGCTCCTAT. Its translation is CASSDGQGSY. The entire CDR3 protein reads CASSDGQGSYEQYF.

This clone has more than one count but fewer than ten. Here the gene names and germline are mouse. The read terminates 4 residues before the CDR3 end, so the remaining end is supplied by the germline J gene. The V and J genes are TRBV13-1 and TRBJ2-7; perhaps TRBD1 as D (6 bases). Trimming cost V 3 bases and J 3 bases, with 10 bases left between them. This CDR3 is built from 13 residues. CDR1 is NSHNY and CDR2 is SYGAGN in the germline V gene. CDR3 DNA, as far as it was read: TGTGCCAGCAGTGCCGGGACACACTAT. Translated: CASSAGTHY. The entire CDR3 reads CASSAGTHYEQYF.

There are a few counts of this clone. Here the gene names and germline are mouse. The read ends 4 residues before the CDR3 terminus; that terminus is restored from the germline J gene. V usage is TRBV31 and J usage is TRBJ2-1; tentative D call: TRBD2 (6 bases). The CDR3 sequence is 13 residues long. Germline CDR1 reads GKSSPN; CDR2 reads SITVG. The sequenced CDR3 bases are TGTGCCTGGAGTCTAGTGGGGGTAGCT. The encoded protein is CAWSLVGVA. The entire CDR3 is CAWSLVGVAEQFF.

Remarks on this clone: Gene names and germline refer to mouse. The read stops 4 residues short of the end of the CDR3; the missing end is completed from the germline J gene. The chain is built from TRBV13-2 and TRBJ1-2; 9 bases match TRBD1. Germline V lookup: CDR1 NNHNN, CDR2 SYGAGS (reference sequence). J gave up 3 bases and V 3 bases, and 0 bases lay outside the gene matches. The CDR3 runs to 13 residues. CDR3 loop: CASGGDRDSDYTF. Incomplete CDR3 DNA: TGTGCCAGCGGTGGGGACAGGGACTCC.